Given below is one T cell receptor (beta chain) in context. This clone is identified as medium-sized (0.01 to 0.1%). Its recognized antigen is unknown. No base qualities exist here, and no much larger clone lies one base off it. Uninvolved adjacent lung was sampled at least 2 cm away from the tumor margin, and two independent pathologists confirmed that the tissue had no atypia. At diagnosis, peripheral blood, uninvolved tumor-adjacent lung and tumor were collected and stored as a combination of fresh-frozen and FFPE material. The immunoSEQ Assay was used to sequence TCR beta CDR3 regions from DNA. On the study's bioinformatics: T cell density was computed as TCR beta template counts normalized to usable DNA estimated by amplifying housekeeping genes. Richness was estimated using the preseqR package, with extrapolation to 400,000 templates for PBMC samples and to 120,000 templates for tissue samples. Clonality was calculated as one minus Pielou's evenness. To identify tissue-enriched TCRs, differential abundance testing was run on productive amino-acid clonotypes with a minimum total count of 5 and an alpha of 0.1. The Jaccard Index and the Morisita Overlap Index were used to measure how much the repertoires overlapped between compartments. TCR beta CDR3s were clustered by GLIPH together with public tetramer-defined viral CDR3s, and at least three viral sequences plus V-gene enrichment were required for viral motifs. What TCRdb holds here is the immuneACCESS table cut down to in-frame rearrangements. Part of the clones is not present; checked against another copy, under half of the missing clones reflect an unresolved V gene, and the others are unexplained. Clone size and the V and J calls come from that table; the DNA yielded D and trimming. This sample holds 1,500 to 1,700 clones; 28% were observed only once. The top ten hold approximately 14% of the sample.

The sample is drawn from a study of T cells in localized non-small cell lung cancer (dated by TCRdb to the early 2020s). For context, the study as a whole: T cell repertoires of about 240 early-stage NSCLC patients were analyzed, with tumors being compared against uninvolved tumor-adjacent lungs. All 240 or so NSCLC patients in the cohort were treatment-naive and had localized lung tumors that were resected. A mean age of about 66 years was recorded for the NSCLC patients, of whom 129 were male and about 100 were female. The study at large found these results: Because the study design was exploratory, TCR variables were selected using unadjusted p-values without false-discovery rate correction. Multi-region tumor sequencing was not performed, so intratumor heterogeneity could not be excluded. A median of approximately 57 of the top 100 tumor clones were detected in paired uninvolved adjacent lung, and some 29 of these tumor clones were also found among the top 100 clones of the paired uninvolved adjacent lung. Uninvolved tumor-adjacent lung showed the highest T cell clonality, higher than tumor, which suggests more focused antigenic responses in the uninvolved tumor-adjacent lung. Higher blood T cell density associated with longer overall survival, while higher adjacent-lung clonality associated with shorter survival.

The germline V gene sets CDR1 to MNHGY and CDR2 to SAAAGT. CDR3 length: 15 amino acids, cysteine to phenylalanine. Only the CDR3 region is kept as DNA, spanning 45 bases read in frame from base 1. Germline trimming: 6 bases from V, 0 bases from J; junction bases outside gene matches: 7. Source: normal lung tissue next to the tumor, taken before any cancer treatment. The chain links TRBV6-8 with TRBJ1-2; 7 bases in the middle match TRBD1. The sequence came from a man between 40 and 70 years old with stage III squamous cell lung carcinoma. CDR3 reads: CASSRQGGPNYGYTF. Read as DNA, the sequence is TGTGCCAGCAGCAGGCAGGGGGGGCCTAACTATGGCTACACCTTC.